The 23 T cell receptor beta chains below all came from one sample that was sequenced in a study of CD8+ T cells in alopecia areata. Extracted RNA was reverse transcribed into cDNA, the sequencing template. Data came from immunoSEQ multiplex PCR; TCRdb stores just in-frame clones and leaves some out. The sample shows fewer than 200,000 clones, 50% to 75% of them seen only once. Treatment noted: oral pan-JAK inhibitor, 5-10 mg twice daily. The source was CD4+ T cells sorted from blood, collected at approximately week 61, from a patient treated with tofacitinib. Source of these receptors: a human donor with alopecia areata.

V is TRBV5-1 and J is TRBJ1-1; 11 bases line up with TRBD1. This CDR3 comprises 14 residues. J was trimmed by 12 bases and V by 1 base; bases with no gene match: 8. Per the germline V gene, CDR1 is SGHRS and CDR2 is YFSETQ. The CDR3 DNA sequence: TGCGCCAGCAGCTTGACGTCTGGGACAGGGGGACCTTTCTTT. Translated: CASSLTSGTGGPFF.

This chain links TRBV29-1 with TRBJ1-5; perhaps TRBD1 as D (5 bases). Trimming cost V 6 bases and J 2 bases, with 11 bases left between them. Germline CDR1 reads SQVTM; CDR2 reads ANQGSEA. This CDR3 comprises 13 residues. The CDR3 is CSVQGRGNQPQHF. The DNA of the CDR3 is TGCAGCGTCCAGGGACGGGGCAATCAGCCCCAGCATTTT.

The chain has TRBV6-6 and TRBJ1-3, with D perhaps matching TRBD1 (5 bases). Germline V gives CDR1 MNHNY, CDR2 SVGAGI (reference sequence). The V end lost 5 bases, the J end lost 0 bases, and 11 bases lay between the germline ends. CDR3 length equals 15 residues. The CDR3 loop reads CASSPDIYSGNTIYF. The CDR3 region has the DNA TGTGCCAGCAGTCCGGACATCTACTCTGGAAACACCATATATTTT.

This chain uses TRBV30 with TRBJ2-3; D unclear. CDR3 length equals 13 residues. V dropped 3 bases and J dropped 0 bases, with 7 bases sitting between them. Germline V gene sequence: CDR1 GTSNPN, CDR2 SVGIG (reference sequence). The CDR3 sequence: CAWRHYSTDTQYF. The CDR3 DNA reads TGTGCCTGGAGACACTATAGCACAGATACGCAGTATTTT.

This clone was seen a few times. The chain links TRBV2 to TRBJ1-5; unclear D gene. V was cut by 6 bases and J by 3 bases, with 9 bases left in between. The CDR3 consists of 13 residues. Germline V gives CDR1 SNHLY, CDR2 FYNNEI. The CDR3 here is CASSGGTNQPQHF. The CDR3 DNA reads TGTGCCAGCAGCGGAGGAACCAATCAGCCCCAGCATTTT. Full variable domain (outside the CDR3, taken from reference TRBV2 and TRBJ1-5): EPEVTQTPSHQVTQMGQEVILRCVPISNHLYFYWYRQILGQKVEFLVSFYNNEISEKSEIFDDQFSVERPDGSNFTLKIRSTKLEDSAMYFCASSGGTNQPQHFGDGTRLSIL.

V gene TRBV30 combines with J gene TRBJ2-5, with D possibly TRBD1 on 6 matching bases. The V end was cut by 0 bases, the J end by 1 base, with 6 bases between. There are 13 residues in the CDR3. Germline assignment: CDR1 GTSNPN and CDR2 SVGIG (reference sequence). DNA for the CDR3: TGTGCCTGGAGTGTGGACAGCCAAGAGACCCAGTACTTC. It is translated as CAWSVDSQETQYF.

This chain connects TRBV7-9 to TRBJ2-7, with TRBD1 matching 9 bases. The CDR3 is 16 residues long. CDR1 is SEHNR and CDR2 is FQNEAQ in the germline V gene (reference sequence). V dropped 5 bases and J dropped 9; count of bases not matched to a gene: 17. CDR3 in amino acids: CASSPAQGAGAIRQYF. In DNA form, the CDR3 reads TGTGCCAGCAGCCCAGCACAGGGGGCCGGGGCAATTCGGCAGTACTTC.

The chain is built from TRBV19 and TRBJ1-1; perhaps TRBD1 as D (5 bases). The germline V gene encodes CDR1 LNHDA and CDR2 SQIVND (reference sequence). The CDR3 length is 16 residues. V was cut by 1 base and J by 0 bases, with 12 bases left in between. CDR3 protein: CASSIVDRQLNTEAFF. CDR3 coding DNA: TGTGCCAGTAGTATAGTCGACCGACAGTTGAACACTGAAGCTTTCTTT.

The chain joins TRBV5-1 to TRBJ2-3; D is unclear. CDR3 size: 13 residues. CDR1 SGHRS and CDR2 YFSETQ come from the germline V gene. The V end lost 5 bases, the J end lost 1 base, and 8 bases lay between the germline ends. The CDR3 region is CASREPGTDTQYF. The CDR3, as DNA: TGCGCCAGCAGGGAACCTGGCACAGATACGCAGTATTTT.

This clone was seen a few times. The CDR3 DNA sequence: TGTGCCAGCAGTGATGGGCCCTACGAGCAGTACTTC. Translated: CASSDGPYEQYF. The chain combines TRBV2 with TRBJ2-7; D not resolved. Germline V gives CDR1 SNHLY, CDR2 FYNNEI. V lost 3 bases and J lost 2, with 5 bases in between. There are 12 residues in the CDR3.

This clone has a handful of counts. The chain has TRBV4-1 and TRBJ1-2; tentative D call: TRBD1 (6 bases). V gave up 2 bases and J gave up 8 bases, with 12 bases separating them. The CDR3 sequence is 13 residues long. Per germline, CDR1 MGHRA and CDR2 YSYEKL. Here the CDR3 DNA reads TGCGCCAGCAGCCAACAGGGGTCGAGAGGCTACACCTTC. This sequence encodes CASSQQGSRGYTF.

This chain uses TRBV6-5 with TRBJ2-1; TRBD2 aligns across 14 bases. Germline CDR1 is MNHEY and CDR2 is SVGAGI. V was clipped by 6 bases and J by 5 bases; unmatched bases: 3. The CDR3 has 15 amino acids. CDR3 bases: TGTGCCAGCAGGACTAGCGGGGGGGGTAACAATGAGCAGTTCTTC. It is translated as CASRTSGGGNNEQFF.

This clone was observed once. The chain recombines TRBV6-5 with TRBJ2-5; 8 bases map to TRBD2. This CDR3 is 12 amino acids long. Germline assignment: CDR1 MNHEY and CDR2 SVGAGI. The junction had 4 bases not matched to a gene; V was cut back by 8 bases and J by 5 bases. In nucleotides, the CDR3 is TGTGCCAGCCGACCGGGGGGGGAGACCCAGTACTTC. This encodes CASRPGGETQYF.

The CDR3 sequence: CAWSVKALSSYNSPLHF. In DNA, the CDR3 is TGTGCCTGGAGTGTAAAGGCATTAAGCTCCTATAATTCACCCCTCCACTTT. The rearrangement joins TRBV30 to TRBJ1-6, with D unclear. Germline values: CDR1 GTSNPN, CDR2 SVGIG (reference sequence). This CDR3 contains 17 residues. The V end lost 0 bases, the J end lost 0 bases, and 12 bases lay between the germline ends.

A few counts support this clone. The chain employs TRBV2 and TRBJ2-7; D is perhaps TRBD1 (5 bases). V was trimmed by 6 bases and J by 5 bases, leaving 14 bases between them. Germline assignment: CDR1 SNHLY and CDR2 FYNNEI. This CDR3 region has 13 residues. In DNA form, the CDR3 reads TGTGCCAGCAGGATCAGCGTAGGGGACGAGCAGTACTTC. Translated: CASRISVGDEQYF.

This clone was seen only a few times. CDR3 protein: CSVRGRQVYEQYF. CDR3 sequence (DNA): TGCAGCGTGAGGGGCAGACAGGTCTACGAGCAGTACTTC. The chain employs TRBV29-1 and TRBJ2-7, with D perhaps matching TRBD1 (6 bases). The CDR3 extends over 13 amino acids. V lost 6 bases, J lost 3 bases, and 15 bases lay in between. CDR1 and CDR2 from the germline V gene are SQVTM and ANQGSEA.

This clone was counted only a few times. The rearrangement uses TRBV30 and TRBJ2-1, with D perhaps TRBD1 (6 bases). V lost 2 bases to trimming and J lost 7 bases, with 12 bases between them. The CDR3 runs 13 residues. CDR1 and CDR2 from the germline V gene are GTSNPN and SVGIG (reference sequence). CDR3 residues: CAWSTWTVNEQFF. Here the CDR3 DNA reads TGTGCCTGGAGTACCTGGACAGTTAATGAGCAGTTCTTC.

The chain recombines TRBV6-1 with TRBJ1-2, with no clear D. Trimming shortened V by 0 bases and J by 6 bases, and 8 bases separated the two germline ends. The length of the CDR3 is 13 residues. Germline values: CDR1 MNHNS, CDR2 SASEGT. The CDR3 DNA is TGTGCCAGCAGTGAAGCTGGGCTAGATGGCTACACCTTC. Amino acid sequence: CASSEAGLDGYTF.

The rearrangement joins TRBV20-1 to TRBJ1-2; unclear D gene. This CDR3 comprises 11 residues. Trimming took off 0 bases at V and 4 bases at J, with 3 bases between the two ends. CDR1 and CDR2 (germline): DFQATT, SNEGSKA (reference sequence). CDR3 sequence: CSAREAYGYTF. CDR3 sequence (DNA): TGCAGTGCTAGAGAGGCCTATGGCTACACCTTC.

The DNA for the CDR3 is TGCGCCAGCAGTCCAGATGGAAACACCATATATTTT. Protein sequence: CASSPDGNTIYF. The genes are TRBV23-1 and TRBJ1-3; D gene uncertain. TRBV23-1 is placed among ORFs of uncertain function. Trimming removed 4 bases from V and 3 bases from J, with 4 bases in between. CDR3 length equals 12 residues.

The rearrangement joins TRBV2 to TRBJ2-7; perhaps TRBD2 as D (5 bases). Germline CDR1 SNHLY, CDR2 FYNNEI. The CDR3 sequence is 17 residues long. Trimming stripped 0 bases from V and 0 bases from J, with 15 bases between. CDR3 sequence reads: CASSEAGSGFSSYEQYF. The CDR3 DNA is TGTGCCAGCAGTGAAGCCGGATCGGGATTCAGCTCCTACGAGCAGTACTTC.

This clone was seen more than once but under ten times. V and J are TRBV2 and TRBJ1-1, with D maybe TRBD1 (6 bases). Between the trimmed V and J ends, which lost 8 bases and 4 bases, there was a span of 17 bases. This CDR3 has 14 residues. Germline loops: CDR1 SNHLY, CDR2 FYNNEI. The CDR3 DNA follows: TGTGCCAGCCAGCCCCTACAGGGTACCACTGAAGCTTTCTTT. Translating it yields CASQPLQGTTEAFF.

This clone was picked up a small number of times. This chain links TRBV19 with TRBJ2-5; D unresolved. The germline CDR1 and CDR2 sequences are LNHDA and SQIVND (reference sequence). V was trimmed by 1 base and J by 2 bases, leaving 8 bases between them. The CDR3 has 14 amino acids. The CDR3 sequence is CASSIGPIQETQYF. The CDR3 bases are TGTGCCAGTAGTATAGGTCCGATACAAGAGACCCAGTACTTC.